This T cell receptor (beta chain) is drawn from a study of blood T cell repertoires in COVID-19. Overall study: T cells, B-cell-depleted T cells, or PBMCs supplied cDNA or gDNA.

Original processing methods: Cell counts per sample came from amplifying reference gene primers. Sequencing was performed with immunoSEQ multiplex PCR; in TCRdb, only in-frame clones are kept and a portion is missing. D and trimming come from the DNA, and the V and J calls and clone size come from that table. This sample has roughly 220,000 clones, with roughly nine tenths found just once. Individuals aged 18 to 89 years were recruited from fewer than 25 US areas. Participants reported their clinical history, and cohort assignment relied on those reports. The sequencing input was PBMCs or T cells enriched from blood (not recorded which). This sequence originates from a woman aged 18 to 35 in a cohort exposed to, infected with or recovered from COVID-19 (not recorded which).

CDR3 loop: CASSASWEEQYF. The CDR3 nucleotides are TGTGCCAGCAGCGCCAGCTGGGAGGAGCAGTACTTC. This rearrangement joins TRBV7-2 to TRBJ2-7; perhaps TRBD2 as D (5 bases). V was clipped by 5 bases and J by 7 bases, with 12 bases between them. CDR3 length equals 12 residues. From germline, CDR1 is SGHTA and CDR2 FQGNSA. The entire variable domain, with the rest obtained from reference TRBV7-2 and TRBJ2-7, is as follows: GAGVSQSPSNKVTEKGKDVELRCDPISGHTALYWYRQSLGQGLEFLIYFQGNSAPDKSGLPSDRFSAERTGGSVSTLTIQRTQQEDSAVYLCASSASWEEQYFGPGTRLTVT.